This T cell receptor (beta chain) was sequenced for a study of cytomegalovirus exposure and HLA in healthy donors. The study sampled nominally healthy donors, though unrecorded immune exposures were likely. The PCR ran on 60 Vbeta and 13 Jbeta primers. Using immunoSEQ multiplex PCR, the repertoire was profiled, and TCRdb retains in-frame clones only, with some absent. The table shows tens of thousands of clones, with 70% to 80% occurring only once. The study, taken as a whole, reports: A few of the chains that were CMV-associated were confirmed in vitro to be specific for CMV antigens. Donors were assumed by presence/absence analyses to have roughly uniform sequencing depth.

A word on this clone: The antigen is undetermined.

V was clipped by 0 bases and J by 0 bases, with 9 bases between them. The CDR3 is 16 amino acids. Germline lookup yields CDR1 SGHNT and CDR2 YYREEE (reference sequence). The receptor was isolated from a man under 40 in good health and CMV-seronegative. The sequenced material came from PBMCs. The rearrangement joins TRBV5-4 to TRBJ1-4; possibly TRBD1 for D (6 bases). The CDR3, as DNA: TGTGCCAGCAGCTTGGACAGGGCCGCAACTAATGAAAAACTGTTTTTT. It yields the protein CASSLDRAATNEKLFF.